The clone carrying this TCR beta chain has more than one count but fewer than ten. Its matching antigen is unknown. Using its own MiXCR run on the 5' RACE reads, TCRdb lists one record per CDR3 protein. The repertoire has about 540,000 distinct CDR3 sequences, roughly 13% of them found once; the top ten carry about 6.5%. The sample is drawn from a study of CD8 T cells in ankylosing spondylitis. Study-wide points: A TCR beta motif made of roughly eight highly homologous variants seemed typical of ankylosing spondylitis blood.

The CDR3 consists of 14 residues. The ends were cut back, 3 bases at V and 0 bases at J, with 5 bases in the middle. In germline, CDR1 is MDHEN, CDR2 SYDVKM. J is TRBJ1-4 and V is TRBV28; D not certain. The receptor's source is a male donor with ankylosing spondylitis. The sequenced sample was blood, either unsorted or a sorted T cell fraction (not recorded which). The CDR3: CASSFSSTNEKLFF. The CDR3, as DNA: TGTGCCAGCAGTTTCAGTTCAACTAATGAAAAACTGTTTTTT.